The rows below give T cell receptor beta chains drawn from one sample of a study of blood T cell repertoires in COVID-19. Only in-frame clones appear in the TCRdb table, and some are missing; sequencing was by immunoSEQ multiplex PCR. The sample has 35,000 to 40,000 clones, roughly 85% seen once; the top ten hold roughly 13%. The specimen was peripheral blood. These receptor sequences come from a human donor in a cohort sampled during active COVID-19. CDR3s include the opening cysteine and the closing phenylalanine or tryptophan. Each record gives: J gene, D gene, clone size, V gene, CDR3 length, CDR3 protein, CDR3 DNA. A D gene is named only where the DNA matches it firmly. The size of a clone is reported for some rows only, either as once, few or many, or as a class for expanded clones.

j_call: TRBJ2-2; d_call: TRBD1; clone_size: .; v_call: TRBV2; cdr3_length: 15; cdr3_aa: CASSEAGTVTGELFF; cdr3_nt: TGTGCCAGCAGTGAAGCTGGGACAGTCACCGGGGAGCTGTTTTTT
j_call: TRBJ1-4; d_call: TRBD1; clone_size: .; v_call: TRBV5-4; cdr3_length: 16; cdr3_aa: CASSLAGGQGGGKLFF; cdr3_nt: TGTGCCAGCAGCTTGGCCGGAGGACAGGGCGGGGGAAAACTGTTTTTT
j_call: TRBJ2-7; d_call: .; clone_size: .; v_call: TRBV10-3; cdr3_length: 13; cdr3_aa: CAISEADSYEQYF; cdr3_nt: TGTGCCATCAGTGAGGCGGACAGCTACGAGCAGTACTTC
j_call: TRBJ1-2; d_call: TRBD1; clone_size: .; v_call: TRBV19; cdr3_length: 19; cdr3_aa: CASSIGWGRTGPLNYGYTF; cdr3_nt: TGTGCCAGTAGTATAGGATGGGGAAGGACAGGGCCACTTAACTATGGCTACACCTTC
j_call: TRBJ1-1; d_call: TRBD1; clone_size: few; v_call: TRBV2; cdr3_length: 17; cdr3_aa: CASSLPGQDLGNTEAFF; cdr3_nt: TGTGCCAGCAGCCTACCGGGACAGGACTTGGGGAACACTGAAGCTTTCTTT
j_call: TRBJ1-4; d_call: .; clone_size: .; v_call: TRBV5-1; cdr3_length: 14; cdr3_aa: CASSGGQPNEKLFF; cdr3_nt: TGCGCCAGCAGCGGCGGGCAGCCTAATGAAAAACTGTTTTTT
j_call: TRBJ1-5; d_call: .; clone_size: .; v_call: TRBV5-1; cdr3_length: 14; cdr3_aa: CASSRPRGNQPQHF; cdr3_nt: TGCGCCAGCAGCCGCCCTAGGGGTAATCAGCCCCAGCATTTT
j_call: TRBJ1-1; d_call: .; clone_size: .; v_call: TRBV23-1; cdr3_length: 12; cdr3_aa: CASSQWLRKAFF; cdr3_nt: TGCGCCAGCAGTCAATGGTTGAGGAAAGCTTTCTTT
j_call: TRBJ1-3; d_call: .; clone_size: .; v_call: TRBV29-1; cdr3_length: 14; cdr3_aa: CSVEDPGDGNTIYF; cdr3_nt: TGCAGCGTTGAAGATCCGGGAGATGGAAACACCATATATTTT
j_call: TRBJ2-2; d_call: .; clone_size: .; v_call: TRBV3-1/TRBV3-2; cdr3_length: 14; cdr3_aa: CASSQGYSTGELFF; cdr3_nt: TGTGCCAGCAGCCAAGGATATAGCACCGGGGAGCTGTTTTTT
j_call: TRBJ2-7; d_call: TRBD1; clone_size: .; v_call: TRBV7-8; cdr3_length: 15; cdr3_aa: CASSVGTGLTYEQYF; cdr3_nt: TGTGCCAGCAGCGTCGGGACAGGCCTTACCTACGAGCAGTACTTC
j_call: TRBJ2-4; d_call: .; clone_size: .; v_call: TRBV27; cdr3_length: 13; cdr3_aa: CASSLTISDIQYF; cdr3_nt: TGTGCCAGCAGTTTAACTATATCGGACATTCAGTACTTC
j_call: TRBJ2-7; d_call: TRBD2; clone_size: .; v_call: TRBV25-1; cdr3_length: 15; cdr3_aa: CASSESLAGRYEQYF; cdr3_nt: TGTGCCAGCAGTGAAAGTTTAGCGGGGCGTTACGAGCAGTACTTC
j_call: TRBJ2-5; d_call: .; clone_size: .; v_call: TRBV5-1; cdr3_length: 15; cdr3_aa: CASREQGHTQETQYF; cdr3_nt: TGCGCCAGCAGGGAACAGGGACACACACAAGAGACCCAGTACTTC
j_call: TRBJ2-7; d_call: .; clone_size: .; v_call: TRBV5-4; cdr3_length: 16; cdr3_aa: CASSLAGGGGFHEQYF; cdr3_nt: TGTGCCAGCAGCTTGGCCGGAGGGGGCGGATTCCACGAGCAGTACTTC
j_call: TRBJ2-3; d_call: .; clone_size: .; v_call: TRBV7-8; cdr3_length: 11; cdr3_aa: CASSFGDTQYF; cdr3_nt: TGTGCCAGCAGCTTCGGAGATACGCAGTATTTT
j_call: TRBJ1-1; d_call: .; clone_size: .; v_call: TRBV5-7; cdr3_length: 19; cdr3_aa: CASSSVGGFRGAGSTEAFF; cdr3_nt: TGTGCCAGCAGCTCTGTGGGCGGCTTCCGGGGGGCGGGGAGCACTGAAGCTTTCTTT
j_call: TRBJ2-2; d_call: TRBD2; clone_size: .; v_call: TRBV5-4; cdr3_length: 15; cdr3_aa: CASNGGGFGTGELFF; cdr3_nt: TGTGCCAGCAATGGCGGGGGGTTTGGCACCGGGGAGCTGTTTTTT
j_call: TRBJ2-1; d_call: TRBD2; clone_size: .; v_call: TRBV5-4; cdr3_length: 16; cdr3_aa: CASSLGALAGGGEQFF; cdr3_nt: TGTGCCAGCAGCTTGGGGGCACTAGCGGGGGGGGGTGAGCAGTTCTTC
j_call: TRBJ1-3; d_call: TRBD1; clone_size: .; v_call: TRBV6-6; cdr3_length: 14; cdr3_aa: CASREQGWGNTIYF; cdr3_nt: TGTGCCAGCAGGGAACAGGGGTGGGGAAACACCATATATTTT
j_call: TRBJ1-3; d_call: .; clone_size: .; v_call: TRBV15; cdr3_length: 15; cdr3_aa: CATSRERLPGNTIYF; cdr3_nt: TGTGCCACCAGCAGAGAAAGGCTACCCGGGAACACCATATATTTT
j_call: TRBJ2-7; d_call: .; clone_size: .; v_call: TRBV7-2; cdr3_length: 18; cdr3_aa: CASSYRGGTARTPYEQYF; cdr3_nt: TGTGCCAGCAGCTACCGGGGGGGGACAGCCAGAACCCCCTACGAGCAGTACTTC
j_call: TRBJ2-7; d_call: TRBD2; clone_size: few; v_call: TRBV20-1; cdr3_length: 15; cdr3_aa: CSASSPGSGGDEQYF; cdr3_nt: TGCAGTGCTAGTAGTCCCGGGAGCGGGGGGGATGAGCAGTACTTC
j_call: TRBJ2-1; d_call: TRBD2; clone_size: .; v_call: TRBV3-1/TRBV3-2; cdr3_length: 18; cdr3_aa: CASSQDRLAGTRYNEQFF; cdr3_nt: TGTGCCAGCAGCCAAGATCGACTAGCGGGGACTAGATACAATGAGCAGTTCTTC
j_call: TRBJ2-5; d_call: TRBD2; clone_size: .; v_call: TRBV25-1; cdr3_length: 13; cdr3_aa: CATGGLAGAPRYF; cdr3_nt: TGTGCCACCGGGGGACTAGCGGGGGCCCCCAGGTACTTC
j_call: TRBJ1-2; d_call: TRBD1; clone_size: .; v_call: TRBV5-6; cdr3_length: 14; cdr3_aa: CASSLVQGARGYTF; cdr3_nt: TGTGCCAGCAGCTTGGTTCAGGGGGCTCGGGGCTACACCTTC